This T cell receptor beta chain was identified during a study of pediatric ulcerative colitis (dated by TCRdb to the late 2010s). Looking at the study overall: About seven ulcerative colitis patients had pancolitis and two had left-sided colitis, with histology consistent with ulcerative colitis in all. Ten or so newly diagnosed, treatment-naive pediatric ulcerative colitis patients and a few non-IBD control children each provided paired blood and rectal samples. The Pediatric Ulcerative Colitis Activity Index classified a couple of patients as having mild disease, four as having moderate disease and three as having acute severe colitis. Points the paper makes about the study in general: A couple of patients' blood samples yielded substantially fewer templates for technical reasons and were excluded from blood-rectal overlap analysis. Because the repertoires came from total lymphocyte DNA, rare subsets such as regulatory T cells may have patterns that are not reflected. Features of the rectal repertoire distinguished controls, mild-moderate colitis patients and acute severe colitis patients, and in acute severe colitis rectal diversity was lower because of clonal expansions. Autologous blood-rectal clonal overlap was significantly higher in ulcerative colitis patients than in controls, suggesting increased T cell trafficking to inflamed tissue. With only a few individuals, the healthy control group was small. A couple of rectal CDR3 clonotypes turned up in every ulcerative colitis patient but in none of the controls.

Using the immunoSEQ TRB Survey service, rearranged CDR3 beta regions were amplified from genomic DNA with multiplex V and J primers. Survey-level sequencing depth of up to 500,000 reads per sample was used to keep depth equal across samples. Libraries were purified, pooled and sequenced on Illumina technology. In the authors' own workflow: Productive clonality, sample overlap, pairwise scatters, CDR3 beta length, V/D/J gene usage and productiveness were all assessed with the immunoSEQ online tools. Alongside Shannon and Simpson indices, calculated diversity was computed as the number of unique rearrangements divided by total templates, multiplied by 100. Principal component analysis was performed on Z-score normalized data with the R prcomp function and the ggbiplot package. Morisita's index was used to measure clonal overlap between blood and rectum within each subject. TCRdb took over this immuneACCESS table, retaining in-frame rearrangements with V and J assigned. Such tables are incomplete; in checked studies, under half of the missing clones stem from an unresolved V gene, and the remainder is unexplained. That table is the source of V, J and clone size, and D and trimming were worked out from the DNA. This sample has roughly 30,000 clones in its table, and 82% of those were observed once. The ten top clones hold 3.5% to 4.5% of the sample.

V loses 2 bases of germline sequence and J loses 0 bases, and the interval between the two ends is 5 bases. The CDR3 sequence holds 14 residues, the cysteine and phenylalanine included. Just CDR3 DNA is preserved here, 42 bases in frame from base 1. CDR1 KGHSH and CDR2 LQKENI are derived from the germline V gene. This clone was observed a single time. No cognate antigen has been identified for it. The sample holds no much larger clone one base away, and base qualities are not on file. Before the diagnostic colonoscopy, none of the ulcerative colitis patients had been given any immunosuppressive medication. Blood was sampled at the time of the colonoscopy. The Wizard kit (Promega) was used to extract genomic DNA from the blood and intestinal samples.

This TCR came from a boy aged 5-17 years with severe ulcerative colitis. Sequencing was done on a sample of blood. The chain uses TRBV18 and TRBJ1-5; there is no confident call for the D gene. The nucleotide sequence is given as TGTGCCAGCTCACCAGGGTTTAGCAATCAGCCCCAGCATTTT. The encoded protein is CASSPGFSNQPQHF. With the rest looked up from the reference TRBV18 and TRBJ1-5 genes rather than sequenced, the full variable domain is NAGVMQNPRHLVRRRGQEARLRCSPMKGHSHVYWYRQLPEEGLKFMVYLQKENIIDESGMPKERFSAEFPKEGPSILRIQQVVRGDSAAYFCASSPGFSNQPQHFGDGTRLSIL.